This section outlines one T cell receptor (beta chain) sequence together with its context. The antigen is not known. This sample was taken from a study of pediatric ulcerative colitis. Study as a whole: Most patients had pancolitis, and two had left-sided colitis.

Germline values: CDR1 LNHDA, CDR2 SQIVND (reference sequence). The CDR3 runs 12 residues. V lost 5 bases to trimming and J lost 6 bases, with 10 bases between them. Samples were sequenced at Survey level, maximum 500,000 reads. Here immunoSEQ multiplex PCR was the method, and the copy in TCRdb shows in-frame clones only, minus some. The sample holds 40,000 to 60,000 clones; around 76% are singletons and the top ten take roughly 3.4%. During colonoscopy, one to two rectal pinch biopsies were collected. Study findings and constraints: A couple of rectal CDR3 clonotypes occurred in all ulcerative colitis patients. Acute severe colitis showed lower rectal diversity from clonal expansions.

This receptor was taken from a girl under 18 with moderate ulcerative colitis. This chain links TRBV19 with TRBJ1-2, with unresolved D. Material: gut tissue. CDR3 loop: CASSFRKDGYTF. CDR3 sequence (DNA): TGTGCCAGTAGTTTCCGGAAGGATGGCTACACCTTC.